This T cell receptor (beta chain) derives from a study of T-cell reconstitution after alpha-beta-depleted transplantation in children. Library preparation (for TCRbeta) was performed with unique molecular identifiers. TCRdb called the PCR reads again in MiXCR, with one record for every CDR3 protein. Altogether about 240,000 distinct CDR3 sequences are present, 25% being singletons, with the ten largest covering 2.6%. Study-wide points: Expanded clones from the graft, numbering several hundred, reportedly supplied alpha-beta T cells about two months after transplant. Hyperexpanded clones declined; after one year, newly produced T cells mostly supplied diversity. Surviving recipient T cells and thymic progenitors underlay high day-60 TCRbeta diversity in some patients.

Comment on this clonotype: Its antigen is unknown.

The germline gives CDR1 DFQATT, CDR2 SNEGSKA (reference sequence). V lost 1 base and J lost 4, with 13 bases in between. The CDR3 covers 14 residues. This sequence originates from a girl aged 2-10 years with Fanconi anemia, due to receive a stem cell transplant. Specimen: PBMCs, collected before TCRalphabeta/CD19-depleted stem cell transplant. This chain uses TRBV20-1 with TRBJ1-2; no firm D call. CDR3 residues: CSARVLRRTYGYTF. CDR3 bases: TGCAGTGCTAGAGTTCTCAGGCGCACCTATGGCTACACCTTC.